This T cell receptor beta chain was sequenced in a study of regulatory T cells in long-lasting Graves disease. According to the study, TCR beta libraries were built with iRepertoire HTBI primers and CDR3-region Arm-PCR. TCRdb recomputed calls from the multiplex PCR reads with MiXCR, one row per CDR3 protein. Of around 360,000 distinct CDR3 sequences in the sample, around 15% were seen once. V was clipped by 5 bases and J by 6 bases, with 20 bases between them. Germline V lookup: CDR1 MDHEN, CDR2 SYDVKM. The CDR3 runs to 16 residues. Remarks on this clonotype: A much larger clone differs from this one at a single base, so this may be a read error.

Described time point: newly diagnosed GD, antithyroid drugs for less than 3 months. Construction of the TCR library relied on RNA isolated from PBMCs. These sequences were also reported in another study, on T cells in Graves' hyperthyroidism and ophthalmopathy. That work contributes: Clinical symptoms, serum thyroxine and TRAb, thyroid ultrasound and orbital computed tomography were used for the diagnoses.

This sample comprised peripheral blood mononuclear cells (PBMCs), obtained at new diagnosis, from a patient treated with antithyroid drugs. The chain recombines TRBV28 with TRBJ1-5; TRBD1 might be the D (6 bases). The receptor's source is a woman aged 18-29 years with Graves disease. CDR3 in amino acids: CASSGGARNISQPQHF. The CDR3 nucleotides are TGTGCCAGCAGTGGGGGGGCGCGAAATATCAGTCAGCCCCAGCATTTT.